This T cell receptor (beta chain) emerged from a study of blood T cell repertoires in COVID-19. Study-wide background: The United States, Italy and Spain were the sources of the acute and convalescent COVID-19 samples. PBMCs, B-cell-depleted T cells, or T cells provided the cDNA or gDNA that made up the material.

In germline, CDR1 is SGHDT, CDR2 YYEEEE. The CDR3 runs to 15 residues. V lost 4 bases to trimming and J lost 6 bases, with 18 bases between them. Source study methods: Researchers report that nucleated cell counts were estimated from reference gene primer amplification. TCRdb's copy holds only in-frame clones and misses some; the assay was immunoSEQ multiplex PCR. V, J and clone size are taken as reported in that table, and D and trimming were inferred from the DNA itself. The sample contains about 310,000 clones, 80% to 90% of which appear only once. Recovered Cohort 3 donors showed two negative PCRs, clearance, or symptom resolution.

The chain links TRBV5-6 to TRBJ2-3; a possible D gene is TRBD1 (5 bases). Sequencing was done on a sample of PBMCs or T cells enriched from blood (not recorded which). The sequence was obtained from a young man who had recovered from COVID-19. The CDR3 sequence is CASSRETSGFDTQYF. CDR3 bases: TGTGCCAGCAGCCGTGAAACTTCAGGGTTCGATACGCAGTATTTT.